The 19 T cell receptor beta chains below were found in one sample sequenced in a study of blood T cells in healthy people across ages. The use of a sample-barcoded 5' primer and a J-beta primer mix characterized a second PCR of roughly 7 to 11 cycles. Each CDR3 protein gets one entry after TCRdb re-called the 5' RACE reads with MiXCR. Among 1.5 million to 2 million distinct CDR3 sequences listed, roughly 27% were seen once. Sequencing input: blood. The receptors here all came from a woman in her twenties or thirties in good health.

This clonotype was counted between two and nine times. This chain uses TRBV11-2 with TRBJ1-1; D is uncertain. Germline assignment: CDR1 SGHAT and CDR2 FQNNGV. The V and J ends lost 5 bases and 1 base respectively, with 14 bases between them. The CDR3 is made up of 15 amino acids. CDR3 residues: CASSPRDGKNTEAFF. The DNA of the CDR3 is TGTGCCAGCAGCCCCCGCGACGGTAAGAACACTGAAGCTTTCTTT.

The table lists this clonotype with many counts. The V gene is TRBV7-2, the J gene TRBJ2-1; 8 bases are shared with TRBD2. Trimming removed 5 bases from V and 6 bases from J; junction bases left unmatched: 9. The germline gives CDR1 SGHTA, CDR2 FQGNSA. This CDR3 spans 15 amino acids. CDR3 nucleotides: TGTGCCAGCAGCCGCCCCGGGACTAGGGCCAATGAGCAGTTCTTC. The encoded protein is CASSRPGTRANEQFF.

This clonotype was seen repeatedly, ten times or more. The CDR3 loop is CATSDLTGDEQYF. For the CDR3, the DNA is TGTGCCACCAGTGATTTAACAGGGGACGAGCAGTACTTC. This chain joins TRBV24-1 and TRBJ2-7, with 7 bases that match TRBD1. Trimming removed 1 base from V and 5 bases from J; junction bases left unmatched: 1. The germline V gene has CDR1 KGHDR and CDR2 SFDVKD. This CDR3 is 13 amino acids long.

This clonotype appeared many times. V usage is TRBV10-3 and J usage is TRBJ1-2; 10 bases are shared with TRBD1. Germline CDR1 is ENHRY and CDR2 is SYGVKD. The junction had 0 bases not matched to a gene; V was cut back by 2 bases and J by 3 bases. This CDR3 has 14 amino acids. As DNA, the CDR3 is TGTGCCATCAGTGAGGGGACAGGGGACTATGGCTACACCTTC. It translates to CAISEGTGDYGYTF.

The table lists this clonotype with many counts. The chain joins TRBV7-9 to TRBJ2-4; 8 bases are shared with TRBD1. V lost 9 bases and J lost 2; bases outside the gene matches: 6. This CDR3 has 14 amino acids. Germline V CDR1 and CDR2: SEHNR, FQNEAQ (reference sequence). CDR3 sequence: CASGQGASKNIQYF. The CDR3 nucleotides read TGTGCCAGTGGACAGGGTGCATCCAAAAACATTCAGTACTTC.

At least ten counts were recorded for this clonotype. The chain combines TRBV29-1 with TRBJ2-7, with 10 positions matching TRBD2. The germline CDR1 and CDR2 sequences are SQVTM and ANQGSEA. V lost 6 bases and J lost 5; bases outside the gene matches: 10. The CDR3 contains 14 residues. The CDR3 loop reads CSVLFSGRSNEQYF. The DNA of the CDR3 is TGCAGCGTCCTGTTTAGCGGGAGGTCCAACGAGCAGTACTTC.

The chain has TRBV29-1 and TRBJ2-1, with 8 bases matching TRBD1. The trim removed 2 bases at V and 8 bases at J, leaving 5 bases unmatched. The CDR3 covers 13 residues. Germline loops: CDR1 SQVTM, CDR2 ANQGSEA. The CDR3 sequence: CSVETGGRDEQFF. CDR3 coding DNA: TGCAGCGTTGAAACAGGGGGTAGGGATGAGCAGTTCTTC.

This clonotype was detected a few times. The chain couples TRBV7-2 to TRBJ2-3, with D maybe TRBD1 (5 bases). Germline values: CDR1 SGHTA, CDR2 FQGNSA. The V end lost 3 bases, the J end lost 2 bases, and 12 bases lay between the germline ends. The CDR3 runs 15 residues. The CDR3 here is CASSFAGAPTDTQYF. Written as DNA, the CDR3 is TGTGCCAGCAGCTTTGCTGGGGCCCCCACAGATACGCAGTATTTT.

This clonotype came up many times. V usage is TRBV6-6 and J usage is TRBJ2-3; the D is unclear. V shed 0 bases and J shed 5 bases, with 12 bases lying between them. The CDR3 loop spans 15 amino acids. From germline, CDR1 is MNHNY and CDR2 SVGAGI (reference sequence). CDR3 coding DNA: TGTGCCAGCAGTTACTCGGTAGACCTAAGAGATACGCAGTATTTT. The encoded protein is CASSYSVDLRDTQYF.

This chain connects TRBV7-9 to TRBJ2-3, with no clear D. This CDR3 has 16 residues. The germline V gene encodes CDR1 SEHNR and CDR2 FQNEAQ (reference sequence). Trimming took off 5 bases at V and 4 bases at J, with 19 bases between the two ends. The CDR3 bases are TGTGCCAGCAGCATTTCTTCCGGGCCCCGGGCAGATACGCAGTATTTT. Its translation: CASSISSGPRADTQYF.

The chain combines TRBV6-6 with TRBJ1-4; 10 bases match TRBD1. The junction had 0 bases not matched to a gene; V was cut back by 2 bases and J by 0 bases. Germline-derived CDR1 and CDR2 are MNHNY and SVGAGI (reference sequence). The CDR3 has 16 amino acids. For the CDR3, the DNA is TGTGCCAGCAGTTACGGACAGGGGGCAACTAATGAAAAACTGTTTTTT. It specifies CASSYGQGATNEKLFF.

This clonotype was detected many times. The chain links TRBV6-5 to TRBJ2-7, with 8 nucleotides matching TRBD2. After removal of 0 bases from V and 3 bases from J, the junction contained 7 bases not matched to a gene. The CDR3 is 16 residues long. CDR1 is MNHEY, CDR2 SVGAGI, per germline. The CDR3 reads CASSYSFSRGDYEQYF. The CDR3 bases are TGTGCCAGCAGTTACTCGTTCTCGCGGGGGGACTACGAGCAGTACTTC.

V gene TRBV24-1 combines with J gene TRBJ1-5, with no clear D. Germline loops: CDR1 KGHDR, CDR2 SFDVKD. V dropped 5 bases and J dropped 1 base, with 8 bases sitting between them. The CDR3 totals 14 residues. CDR3 nucleotide sequence: TGTGCCACCAGTGTTTCTTGGAGCAATCAGCCCCAGCATTTT. Translated: CATSVSWSNQPQHF.

Turning to this clonotype: A read error may explain this, as a much larger clone is one base away. The chain links TRBV29-1 to TRBJ2-1; tentatively, D is TRBD1 (7 bases). Germline CDR1 SQVTM, CDR2 ANQGSEA. The CDR3 spans 14 residues. Here the CDR3 reads CSVSTGRSYKEQFF. CDR3 bases: TGCAGCGTTTCGACAGGGAGGTCCTACAAGGAGCAGTTCTTC.

The genes are TRBV28 and TRBJ1-2, with D possibly TRBD1 on 6 matching bases. CDR3 length: 12 residues. Germline loops: CDR1 MDHEN, CDR2 SYDVKM. V lost 4 bases to trimming and J lost 13 bases, with 16 bases between them. CDR3 residues: CASSYNRAGGTF. CDR3 nucleotide sequence: TGTGCCAGCAGTTACAACAGGGCCGGGGGCACCTTC.

This chain uses TRBV28 with TRBJ2-4; 11 bases fit TRBD2. This CDR3 is 16 amino acids long. Germline V gene data show CDR1 as MDHEN and CDR2 as SYDVKM. The V segment lost 2 bases and the J segment 13 bases; nucleotides outside the gene matches: 13. CDR3 coding DNA: TGTGCCAGCAGTTTAGGGGGTAGCGGGGGGGCGCGGGAGCAGTACTTC. The encoded protein is CASSLGGSGGAREQYF. Drawing the rest from reference TRBV28 and TRBJ2-4, the complete variable domain is DVKVTQSSRYLVKRTGEKVFLECVQDMDHENMFWYRQDPGLGLRLIYFSYDVKMKEKGDIPEGYSVSREKKERFSLILESASTNQTSMYLCASSLGGSGGAREQYFGAGTRLSVL.

This clonotype has more than one count but fewer than ten. V usage is TRBV27 and J usage is TRBJ2-3, with TRBD2 identical over 7 bases. The V segment lost 1 base and the J segment 2 bases; nucleotides outside the gene matches: 6. This CDR3 contains 16 residues. Germline V gene sequence: CDR1 MNHEY, CDR2 SMNVEV (reference sequence). CDR3: CASSLLGGGPTDTQYF. As DNA, the CDR3 is TGTGCCAGCAGTTTATTGGGGGGAGGGCCCACAGATACGCAGTATTTT.

This sequence joins TRBV5-1 and TRBJ2-5; 11 nucleotides line up with TRBD2. V shed 2 bases, J shed 5 bases, and the junction held 8 bases outside the gene matches. The CDR3 is 16 amino acids. Germline V gene sequence: CDR1 SGHRS, CDR2 YFSETQ. The CDR3 DNA reads as TGCGCCAGCAGCTTCACTAGCGGGGGACCGTCGGAGACCCAGTACTTC. Translated: CASSFTSGGPSETQYF.

The CDR3 reads CASSFWQGAKSNQPQHF. The CDR3 nucleotides read TGTGCCAGCAGTTTCTGGCAGGGGGCTAAGAGCAATCAGCCCCAGCATTTT. The rearrangement uses TRBV28 and TRBJ1-5; 8 bases fit TRBD1. From germline, CDR1 is MDHEN and CDR2 SYDVKM. J gave up 1 base and V 3 bases, and 8 bases lay outside the gene matches. There are 17 residues in the CDR3. The variable domain in full, completed from reference TRBV28 and TRBJ1-5, reads DVKVTQSSRYLVKRTGEKVFLECVQDMDHENMFWYRQDPGLGLRLIYFSYDVKMKEKGDIPEGYSVSREKKERFSLILESASTNQTSMYLCASSFWQGAKSNQPQHFGDGTRLSIL.